The clone carrying this T cell receptor (beta chain) was picked up a small number of times. Its antigen is unidentified. The data are from a study of human T cells and chemical hapten exposure. TCRdb redid the calling of the RACE reads with MiXCR, one entry per CDR3 protein. The sample records 100,000 to 150,000 distinct CDR3 sequences, approximately 13% being singletons. Looked up from germline, CDR1 is MDHEN and CDR2 is SYDVKM. Between the trimmed V and J ends, which lost 5 bases and 4 bases, there was a span of 9 bases. The CDR3 is made up of 12 amino acids. Time point in this sample: pre-sensitization, week 0. Described treatment: therapeutic diphenylcyclopropenone sensitization with weekly scalp DPC. Donors, patients with alopecia ranging from 18 to 70 years old and judged suitable for DPC, provided samples. General study points: Once DPC sensitization occurred, TCRs above 1 in 1000 frequency showed no change.

The TCR originated in a woman aged 18-29 years with alopecia areata. Some clones in this sample may be carry-over from other donors' samples. The chain links TRBV28 to TRBJ2-7; no definite D call. Sequences were derived from whole blood, sampled in connection with sensitization to the hapten diphenylcyclopropenone (DPC). In DNA form, the CDR3 reads TGTGCCAGCAGTACCCCGGAGTACGAGCAGTACTTC. It is translated as CASSTPEYEQYF. Filled out from reference TRBV28 and TRBJ2-7, the complete variable domain reads DVKVTQSSRYLVKRTGEKVFLECVQDMDHENMFWYRQDPGLGLRLIYFSYDVKMKEKGDIPEGYSVSREKKERFSLILESASTNQTSMYLCASSTPEYEQYFGPGTRLTVT.